Given below is one T cell receptor beta chain in context. Its antigen is not known. This sample is part of a study of cytomegalovirus exposure and HLA in healthy donors. Across the study: For the approximately 420 genotyped donors, around 76% fell within the Caucasian-associated ancestry cluster. Study results and limitations: Previously analyzed data showed that most TCR beta V segments were productive at a frequency of about 90% or about 30%.

In germline, CDR1 is SGHRS, CDR2 YFSETQ. The CDR3 has 13 amino acids. V lost 7 bases to trimming and J lost 1 base, with 11 bases between them. The PCR contained 60 Vbeta and 13 Jbeta primers. Here immunoSEQ multiplex PCR was the method, and the copy in TCRdb shows in-frame clones only, minus some. The sample holds about 190,000 clones; 86% are singletons and the top ten take around 0.31%. Samples came from healthy bone marrow donors. This TCR was recovered from a woman aged 25 to 39 in good health and CMV-seronegative. This chain uses TRBV5-1 with TRBJ1-1; perhaps TRBD1 as D (5 bases). Input material: PBMCs. The CDR3 is CASRQGGNTEAFF. Here the CDR3 DNA reads TGCGCCAGCCGGCAGGGTGGGAACACTGAAGCTTTCTTT.